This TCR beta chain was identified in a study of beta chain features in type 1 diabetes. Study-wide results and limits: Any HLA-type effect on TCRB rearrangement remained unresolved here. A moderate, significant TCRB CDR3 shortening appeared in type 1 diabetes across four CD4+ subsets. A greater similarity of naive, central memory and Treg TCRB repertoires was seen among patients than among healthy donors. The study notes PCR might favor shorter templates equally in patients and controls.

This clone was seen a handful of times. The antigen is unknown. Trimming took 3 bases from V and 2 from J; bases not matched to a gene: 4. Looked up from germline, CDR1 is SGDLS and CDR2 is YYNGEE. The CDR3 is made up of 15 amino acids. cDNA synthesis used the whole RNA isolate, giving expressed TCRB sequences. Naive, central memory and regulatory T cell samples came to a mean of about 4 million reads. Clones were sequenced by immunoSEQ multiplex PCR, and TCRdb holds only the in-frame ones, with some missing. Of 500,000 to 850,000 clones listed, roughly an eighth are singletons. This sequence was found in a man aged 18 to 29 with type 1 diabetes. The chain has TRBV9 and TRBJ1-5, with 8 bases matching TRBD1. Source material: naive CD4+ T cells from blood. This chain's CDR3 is CASSAGGSGNQPQHF. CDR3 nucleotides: TGTGCCAGCAGCGCAGGGGGCAGCGGCAATCAGCCCCAGCATTTT.